The following is a TCR beta chain sequence with its context. This entry comes from a study of blood T cell repertoires in COVID-19. Sequencing used immunoSEQ multiplex PCR; TCRdb keeps in-frame clones, though not all of them. The table shows about 170,000 clones, with roughly 85% occurring only once. CDR3 length equals 16 residues. The material sequenced was PBMCs or T cells enriched from blood (not recorded which). This sequence joins TRBV21-1 and TRBJ2-3; the table assigns TRBD2, which was not confirmed against the DNA. TRBV21-1 has pseudogene status. This sequence was found in a woman between 45 and 60 years old who had recovered from COVID-19. In DNA form, the CDR3 reads TGTGCCAGCAGGGGACTAGCGGTTACTAGCACAGATACGCAGTATTTT. Translation: CASRGLAVTSTDTQYF.